This is a list of T cell receptor beta chains from one sample in a study of cytomegalovirus exposure and HLA in healthy donors. The data were produced by immunoSEQ multiplex PCR, yet TCRdb's version contains in-frame clones alone and is incomplete. The table shows 100,000 or so clones, with 65% to 85% occurring only once. The sample taken for sequencing was PBMCs. These receptors were taken from a man in his fifties in good health and CMV-seronegative. CDR3s include the opening cysteine and the closing phenylalanine or tryptophan. Fields, in order: V gene, J gene, CDR3 length, CDR3 protein.

TRBV18	TRBJ2-1	14	CASSNGAGHNEQFF
TRBV2	TRBJ2-7	15	CASSESSGSSYEQYF
TRBV2	TRBJ1-6	14	CASSPGLYNSPLHF
TRBV9	TRBJ2-3	15	CASSAGLAGTDTQYF
TRBV4-1	TRBJ1-2	15	CASSQEGSLKHGYTF
TRBV28	TRBJ1-4	15	CASSLLAGGNEKLFF
TRBV6-6	TRBJ1-1	15	CASSYPTGPNTEAFF
TRBV4-1	TRBJ2-2	17	CASSQGGLAGGSEELFF
TRBV7-2	TRBJ1-2	17	CASSPWAGTGLVGGYTF
TRBV6-4	TRBJ2-1	15	CASSVAGLAGNEQFF
TRBV6-1	TRBJ1-5	19	CASSDLTRSAFGRNQPQHF
TRBV28	TRBJ1-2	16	CASSLPRLGTNYGYTF
TRBV27	TRBJ2-2	14	CASSFGISSGELFF
TRBV28	TRBJ2-2	15	CASSRAGETAGELFF
TRBV5-5	TRBJ2-7	17	CASSLGGGTTRSYEQYF
TRBV6-5	TRBJ2-1	15	CASSDSSGSYNEQFF
TRBV2	TRBJ2-5	15	CASSEPLGGRETQYF
TRBV5-6	TRBJ1-3	15	CASSPTGGTGNTIYF
TRBV7-9	TRBJ2-5	15	CSSSLLQGNQETQYF
TRBV4-3	TRBJ2-3	15	CASSLGGTSGDTQYF
TRBV5-1	TRBJ2-5	14	CASSGGQPQETQYF
TRBV30	TRBJ1-1	11	CAWYRETEAFF
TRBV5-1	TRBJ1-1	15	CASSLDGGRNTEAFF
TRBV19	TRBJ1-5	14	CATRTANGNQPQHF
TRBV28	.	14	CASSFAQGVHEQYF
TRBV19	TRBJ2-2	15	CASSPFGLVAGELFF
TRBV7-3	TRBJ2-2	15	CASSLGGLNTGELFF